A selection of T cell receptor beta chains follows, all from one sample in a study of cytomegalovirus exposure and HLA in healthy donors. Clones were sequenced by immunoSEQ multiplex PCR, and TCRdb holds only the in-frame ones, with some missing. Of around 220,000 clones in the sample, approximately 80% were seen once. Input material: PBMCs. These receptors all come from a girl aged 10-17 years in good health and CMV-seronegative. Both conserved end residues are part of each CDR3. A D gene is named only where the DNA matches it firmly. Not every row has a clone size; where given, it reads once, few, many or a size class.

v_gene	j_gene	d_gene	abundance	len	CDR3nt	CDR3aa
TRBV9	TRBJ2-1	TRBD2	NA	16	TGTGCCAGCAGCGTACAGATAGCGGGAGACGGCAATGAGCAGTTCTTC	CASSVQIAGDGNEQFF
TRBV6-1	TRBJ2-7	NA	NA	15	TGTGCCAGCAGTCCCCGAAGACAGATGACCTACGAGCAGTACTTC	CASSPRRQMTYEQYF
TRBV11-2	TRBJ2-1	NA	NA	15	TGTGCCAGCAGCTTAGGTAGTAGCGGACACAATGAGCAGTTCTTC	CASSLGSSGHNEQFF
TRBV7-9	TRBJ2-3	TRBD2	NA	16	TGTTCCAGCAGCTCCGGGACTAGCGGGGGCACAGATACGCAGTATTTT	CSSSSGTSGGTDTQYF
TRBV28	TRBJ2-3	NA	NA	13	TGTGCCAGCAGTTTGGGGGCACCGGATACGCAGTATTTT	CASSLGAPDTQYF
TRBV2	TRBJ2-7	TRBD1	NA	14	TGTGCCAGCAGCTCCGGGACAGGCGTTTGGGAGCAGTACTTC	CASSSGTGVWEQYF
TRBV18	TRBJ2-7	NA	NA	13	TGTGCCAGCTCACCACCGGGACTCCGCGAGCAGTACTTC	CASSPPGLREQYF
TRBV15	TRBJ2-1	NA	NA	17	TGTGCCACCAGCAGAGTCCAGGGTAGCCTCTCCTACAATGAGCAGTTCTTC	CATSRVQGSLSYNEQFF
TRBV5-4	TRBJ2-1	TRBD2	NA	13	TGTGCCAGCAGCTTGCCGGGGGGGAATGAGCAGTTCTTC	CASSLPGGNEQFF
TRBV5-1	TRBJ2-5	TRBD1	NA	13	TGCGCCAGCAGCTCGGGACAGCAAGAGACCCAGTACTTC	CASSSGQQETQYF
TRBV4-2	TRBJ1-2	NA	NA	14	TGTGCCAGCAGCCAAGAAACAGGGTCCGGGGGCTACACCTTC	CASSQETGSGGYTF
TRBV30	TRBJ2-3	NA	NA	14	TGTGCCTGGAGTCCCCAGATCCGCACAGATACGCAGTATTTT	CAWSPQIRTDTQYF
TRBV7-8	TRBJ1-1	NA	NA	14	TGTGCCAGCAGCCACGACCAGGGGCCCTCGGGAGCTTTCTTT	CASSHDQGPSGAFF
TRBV5-1	TRBJ1-2	TRBD1	few	13	TGCGCCAGCAGCCTTGACAGGGACGGTGGCTACACCTTC	CASSLDRDGGYTF
TRBV4-3	TRBJ1-1	TRBD1	few	19	TGCGCCAGCAGCCAAGATGCCCTCCGGGACAGGGGTTCGGACACTGAAGCTTTCTTT	CASSQDALRDRGSDTEAFF
TRBV7-6	TRBJ1-5	TRBD1	NA	14	TGTGCCAGAACGACCGGGACAGGGACCACGACCCAGCATTTT	CARTTGTGTTTQHF
TRBV7-9	TRBJ2-3	NA	NA	14	TGTGCCAGCAGCTTAGGGGGCCTCACAGATACGCAGTATTTT	CASSLGGLTDTQYF
TRBV30	TRBJ1-4	TRBD1	NA	13	TGTGCCTGGAGTGCACAGGGGGGGGAAAAACTGTTTTTT	CAWSAQGGEKLFF
TRBV6-1	TRBJ1-6	NA	NA	15	TGTGCCAGCAGTGAAGTCTACAGGGAGAATTCACCCCTCCACTTT	CASSEVYRENSPLHF
TRBV30	TRBJ1-4	NA	once	13	TGTGCCTGGCGACCAGGGGCTAATGAAAAACTGTTTTTT	CAWRPGANEKLFF
TRBV9	TRBJ2-7	TRBD1	NA	15	TGTGCCAGCAGCCGCAGGGGGACAGGGGGGAGCGAGCAGTACTTC	CASSRRGTGGSEQYF
TRBV4-2	TRBJ2-7	NA	NA	14	TGTGCCAGCAGCCAAGACCCCGGGGAGGACGAGCAGTACTTC	CASSQDPGEDEQYF
TRBV14	TRBJ1-5	NA	NA	18	TGTGCCAGCAGCCACCAGACTTGCTACGACAGGCGCAATCAGCCCCAGCATTTT	CASSHQTCYDRRNQPQHF
TRBV4-1	TRBJ2-2	NA	NA	15	TGCGCCAGCAGCCAGGTGGGGGGGAACACCGGGGAGCTGTTTTTT	CASSQVGGNTGELFF
TRBV9	TRBJ2-3	NA	NA	16	TGTGCCAGCAGCCCCTCATACCCCGTAACAACAGATACGCAGTATTTT	CASSPSYPVTTDTQYF
TRBV19	TRBJ2-1	NA	NA	13	TGTGCCAGTAGTCGAGCCTTAAACAATGAGCAGTTCTTC	CASSRALNNEQFF
TRBV14	TRBJ1-2	TRBD1	NA	15	TGTGCCAGCAGCCAGGCCGGGACAGGCCTCTATGGCTACACTTTC	CASSQAGTGLYGYTF
TRBV28	TRBJ1-2	NA	NA	14	TGTGCCAGCAGGGGGTCGAGGGTTACGTATGGCTACACCTTC	CASRGSRVTYGYTF
TRBV30	TRBJ1-2	TRBD1	NA	13	TGTGCCTGGGGGGGACAGCCTTCCGGTGGCTACACCTTC	CAWGGQPSGGYTF
TRBV5-6	TRBJ1-2	NA	few	15	TGTGCCAGCAGCTTGGAAGGGGGGGGTATCTATGGCTACACCTTC	CASSLEGGGIYGYTF
TRBV28	TRBJ1-5	NA	NA	15	TGTGCCAGCAGTCTAACTGACAGACGCAATCAGCCCCAGCATTTT	CASSLTDRRNQPQHF
TRBV7-6	TRBJ2-3	TRBD2	NA	18	TGTGCCAGCAGCTTAAGAGGACTAGCGGGGGGGCGGTACGATACGCAGTATTTT	CASSLRGLAGGRYDTQYF
TRBV19	TRBJ2-7	TRBD1	NA	13	TGTGCCAGTAGCGGGACAGGGGCTTACGAGCAGTACTTC	CASSGTGAYEQYF
TRBV28	TRBJ2-1	TRBD2	NA	16	TGTGCCAGCAGTACCACCGGGAGGCCCTCCTACAATGAGCAGTTCTTC	CASSTTGRPSYNEQFF
TRBV28	TRBJ2-3	TRBD2	NA	15	TGTGCCAGCAGTTTTAGGCTAGCGGGGGCCGATACGCAGTATTTT	CASSFRLAGADTQYF
TRBV28	TRBJ2-1	NA	NA	15	TGTGCCAGCAGAGAGACAGAACGCTCCTACAATGAGCAGTTCTTC	CASRETERSYNEQFF
TRBV27	TRBJ2-5	TRBD2	NA	14	TGTGCCAGCTGCTCAACGGGGGGTGAGGAGACCCAGTACTTC	CASCSTGGEETQYF
TRBV5-5	TRBJ2-3	TRBD1	NA	15	TGTGCCAGCAGCTCACGGACAGGGGCGACAGATACGCAGTATTTT	CASSSRTGATDTQYF
TRBV27	TRBJ1-2	TRBD1	NA	15	TGTGCCAGCAGTTTCTTAGGACAGGCTAACTATGGCTACACCTTC	CASSFLGQANYGYTF
TRBV29-1	TRBJ1-2	TRBD1	few	14	TGCAGCGTGGGACAGGGGCGCACCTTATCCGGCTACACCTTC	CSVGQGRTLSGYTF
TRBV10-3	TRBJ2-2	NA	few	13	TGTGCCATCATGGCGGTGAACACCGGGGAGCTGTTTTTT	CAIMAVNTGELFF
TRBV11-2	TRBJ2-7	NA	NA	10	TGTGCCAGCAGCTCCAGGGTTCAGTACTTC	CASSSRVQYF
TRBV5-1	TRBJ1-1	NA	once	13	TGCGCCAGCAGCTCAGGATCGAACACTGAAGCTTTCTTT	CASSSGSNTEAFF
TRBV11-2	TRBJ2-7	NA	NA	15	TGTGCCAGCCGCCATTCAGGGGCCCCAAGGAACGAGCAGTACTTC	CASRHSGAPRNEQYF
TRBV7-3	TRBJ2-7	NA	once	13	TGTGCCAGCAGCCTTAGGACTCTTGACGAGCAGTACTTC	CASSLRTLDEQYF
TRBV19	TRBJ2-7	TRBD1	NA	16	TGTGCCAGTAGTATTAACCGGGACAGGGGATTGAACGAGCAGTACTTC	CASSINRDRGLNEQYF
TRBV15	TRBJ1-1	NA	NA	12	TGTGCCACCAGCAGACCCACGGGGGGAGCTTTCTTT	CATSRPTGGAFF
TRBV15	TRBJ2-3	NA	NA	15	TGTGCCACCAGCAGAGGGACAGCTAGCACAGATACGCAGTATTTT	CATSRGTASTDTQYF
TRBV7-9	TRBJ2-1	TRBD2	NA	15	TGTGCCAGCAGACGGACTAGCGATAGCTACAATGAGCAGTTCTTC	CASRRTSDSYNEQFF
TRBV5-6	TRBJ1-1	NA	few	14	TGTGCCAGCAGCGGGGGGGTTACCCTCCCTGAAGCTTTCTTT	CASSGGVTLPEAFF
TRBV11-2	TRBJ2-2	NA	NA	13	TGTGCCAGCAGCTTAGACCGGGCCGGGGAGCTGTTTTTT	CASSLDRAGELFF
TRBV7-8	TRBJ1-1	NA	NA	13	TGTGCCAGCAGCTTTAGCCTAAACACTGAAGCTTTCTTT	CASSFSLNTEAFF
TRBV30	TRBJ2-7	TRBD1	NA	13	TGTGCCTGGAGCCGGGACAGGGTCTACGAGCAGTACTTC	CAWSRDRVYEQYF
TRBV6-5	TRBJ1-1	TRBD1	NA	15	TGTGCCAGCAGACTCCTTGACAGGGAGAACACTGAAGCTTTCTTT	CASRLLDRENTEAFF
TRBV27	TRBJ1-5	NA	NA	16	TGTGCCAGCAGTGCCATATCTTACAGGGACGTCCAGCCCCAGCATTTT	CASSAISYRDVQPQHF
TRBV19	TRBJ1-2	NA	NA	15	TGTGCCAGTAGTATTCCAGGGTCGTCCGGCTATGGCTACACCTTC	CASSIPGSSGYGYTF
TRBV28	TRBJ1-2	TRBD1	NA	16	TGTGCCAGCAGCCCCCCGCCCGGGACAGGCCCCGGTGGCTACACCTTC	CASSPPPGTGPGGYTF
TRBV4-1	TRBJ1-4	NA	NA	15	TGCGCCAGCAGCCAAGGGGGGGTTGGTTATGAAAAACTGTTTTTT	CASSQGGVGYEKLFF
TRBV13	TRBJ1-1	NA	NA	14	TGTGCCAGCAGCAGAAATCCGTCGGGCACTGAAGCTTTCTTT	CASSRNPSGTEAFF